A single sample gave rise to the 11 T cell receptor beta chains below, sequenced in a study of vaccination and CD4 T cells after COVID-19. Cultured CD4+ T-cell DNA underwent Oncomine TCR Beta short-read sequencing. Each CDR3 protein gets one entry after TCRdb re-called the PCR reads with MiXCR. The sample contains about 20,000 distinct CDR3 sequences, 60% of which appear only once. The antigens these receptors bind are not known. Treatment reported: roughly 10-day PBMC culture with coronavirus spike peptide pools or control peptides (ViraFEST assay). Source: CD4+ T cells from blood, cultured in vitro, taken after SARS-CoV-2 vaccination. These TCRs come from a human donor who had recovered from COVID-19.

V usage is TRBV20-1 and J usage is TRBJ1-5, with D hard to call. Germline V CDR1 and CDR2: DFQATT, SNEGSKA (reference sequence). The germline V and J ends were trimmed by 1 base and 1 base, with 11 bases remaining between them. The CDR3 runs 15 residues. The CDR3 sequence: CSARGGRGSNQPQHF. Written as DNA, the CDR3 is TGCAGTGCTAGAGGGGGAAGAGGAAGCAATCAGCCCCAGCATTTT.

This clonotype was seen a single time. V usage is TRBV19 and J usage is TRBJ1-5; 7 nucleotides line up with TRBD1. Germline V CDR1 and CDR2: LNHDA, SQIVND (reference sequence). With 6 bases clipped from V and 6 bases from J, the junction kept 11 bases outside the gene matches. The CDR3 has 15 amino acids. As DNA, the CDR3 is TGTGCCAGTAGGCGGACAGGTTTAGCCAGTCAGCCCCAGCATTTT. Encoded protein: CASRRTGLASQPQHF.

This clonotype was seen more than once but under ten times. The V gene is TRBV7-9, the J gene TRBJ1-6, with D perhaps TRBD1 (5 bases). This CDR3 is 15 amino acids long. The V and J ends lost 8 bases and 5 bases respectively, with 16 bases between them. Germline CDR1 reads SEHNR; CDR2 reads FQNEAQ (reference sequence). CDR3 nucleotide sequence: TGTGCCAGCGCGGGATGGGACGGCAATAATTCACCCCTCCACTTT. Its protein is CASAGWDGNNSPLHF. The complete variable domain, with remaining parts taken from reference TRBV7-9 and TRBJ1-6, reads DTGVSQNPRHKITKRGQNVTFRCDPISEHNRLYWYRQTLGQGPEFLTYFQNEAQLEKSRLLSDRFSAERPKGSFSTLEIQRTEQGDSAMYLCASAGWDGNNSPLHFGNGTRLTVT.

Only a few counts were recorded for this clonotype. V gene TRBV6-1 combines with J gene TRBJ2-5; D gene ambiguous. Trimming stripped 5 bases from V and 2 bases from J, with 0 bases between. The CDR3 covers 10 residues. Germline CDR1 MNHNS, CDR2 SASEGT. The CDR3 sequence: CASSQETQYF. CDR3 DNA: TGTGCCAGCAGTCAAGAGACCCAGTACTTC.

This chain joins TRBV20-1 and TRBJ1-6; D unclear. Trimming took off 3 bases at V and 1 base at J, with 7 bases between the two ends. Germline CDR1 and CDR2: DFQATT and SNEGSKA (reference sequence). This CDR3 spans 14 amino acids. The CDR3 sequence is CSARRESYNSPLHF. The DNA for the CDR3 is TGCAGTGCTAGGAGGGAGTCCTATAATTCACCCCTCCACTTT.

The V and J genes are TRBV12-3 or TRBV12-4 and TRBJ2-3; D is ambiguous. The CDR3 spans 12 residues. V gave up 8 bases and J gave up 6 bases, with 12 bases separating them. CDR3 DNA sequence: TGTGCCAGCCATGGAGTCGCGGATACGCAGTATTTT. This encodes CASHGVADTQYF.

By its share, this clonotype is medium-sized. V and J are TRBV20-1 and TRBJ2-1, with D perhaps matching TRBD1 or TRBD2 (5 bases each). V was trimmed by 0 bases and J by 0 bases, leaving 9 bases between them. The CDR3 runs to 15 residues. The germline CDR1 and CDR2 sequences are DFQATT and SNEGSKA (reference sequence). CDR3 amino acids: CSARDGTLSYNEQFF. DNA of the CDR3: TGCAGTGCTAGAGATGGGACCCTCTCCTACAATGAGCAGTTCTTC.

This clonotype occurred a few times. The chain uses TRBV7-2 and TRBJ2-7; D unclear. The CDR3 extends over 13 amino acids. Trimming removed 2 bases from V and 2 bases from J, with 7 bases in between. CDR1 is SGHTA and CDR2 is FQGNSA in the germline V gene. CDR3: CASSLWETYEQYF. CDR3 DNA: TGTGCCAGCAGCTTATGGGAAACCTACGAGCAGTACTTC.

The chain uses TRBV11-3 and TRBJ2-2; 8 bases agree with TRBD1. After removal of 7 bases from V and 4 bases from J, the junction contained 20 bases not matched to a gene. This CDR3 is 19 amino acids long. Germline CDR1 SGHNT, CDR2 YENEEA. CDR3 coding DNA: TGTGCCAGCACACCAGGGGGCTATGCGGCTAGCCTAACCACCGGGGAGCTGTTTTTT. It is translated as CASTPGGYAASLTTGELFF.

Written as DNA, the CDR3 is TGTGCCAGCAGTTCGCCTCGGCTAGCGGGCTTCTACAATGAGCAGTTCTTC. This gives the protein CASSSPRLAGFYNEQFF. J is TRBJ2-1 and V is TRBV27; 8 nucleotides align to TRBD2. The length of the CDR3 is 17 residues. CDR1 and CDR2 (germline): MNHEY, SMNVEV (reference sequence). Trimming cost V 4 bases and J 3 bases; bases outside gene matches: 11.

This clonotype has just one count. The chain joins TRBV19 to TRBJ2-6; TRBD1 matches at 10 bases. The CDR3 has 17 amino acids. CDR1 is LNHDA and CDR2 is SQIVND in the germline V gene (reference sequence). V lost 5 bases and J lost 1; bases outside the gene matches: 5. CDR3 DNA: TGTGCCAGTAGTGTGGGACAGGGGTCTTCTGGGGCCAACGTCCTGACTTTC. This sequence encodes CASSVGQGSSGANVLTF.